The present T cell receptor (beta chain) was sequenced within a study of blood T cell repertoires in COVID-19. Study information: Material from acute and convalescent COVID-19 was sourced from the United States, Italy and Spain. Sources were T cells, B-cell-depleted T cells, or PBMCs; the material itself was cDNA or gDNA.

The germline V gene encodes CDR1 MGHRA and CDR2 YSYEKL. The CDR3 contains 19 residues. Trimming at V came to 1 base and at J to 0 bases, leaving 10 bases not matched to a gene. Methods used by the authors: Reference gene primer amplification in the assay estimated nucleated cell counts. Sequencing used immunoSEQ multiplex PCR; TCRdb keeps in-frame clones, though not all of them. The V and J calls and clone size come from that table; D and trimming were worked out from the DNA. The table includes 200,000 or so clones, around 80% detected once. The genes are TRBV4-1 and TRBJ2-1, with 9 bases lining up with TRBD2. Sequencing input: peripheral blood. The clonotype originates from a human donor with acute or convalescent COVID-19. The donor label of this sample is uncertain. CDR3 residues: CASSQVKGGSGSSYNEQFF. The CDR3 bases are TGCGCCAGCAGCCAAGTTAAGGGAGGTAGCGGGAGCTCCTACAATGAGCAGTTCTTC.